The next 17 T cell receptor beta chains were all read from a single sample in a study of shared clonotypes between healthy human individuals. Profiling relied on immunoSEQ multiplex PCR, and the TCRdb table lists in-frame clones only, not all of them. The sample has approximately 2,300,000 clones; under 95% are singletons. The source material was naive CD4+ T cells from PBMCs. As for subset: CD45RA+ positively selected. The receptors were gathered from a man younger than 30 in good health. Some clones in this sample may be carry-over from other donors' samples.

The genes are TRBV28 and TRBJ1-2, with D possibly TRBD1 on 6 matching bases. Germline V gives CDR1 MDHEN, CDR2 SYDVKM. This CDR3 comprises 14 residues. Trimming shortened V by 5 bases and J by 4 bases, and 14 bases separated the two germline ends. Here the CDR3 DNA reads TGTGCCAGCAGTGAGGGGGGCAGCAGCTATGGCTACACCTTC. This codes for CASSEGGSSYGYTF.

The chain joins TRBV4-1 to TRBJ1-2; D is possibly TRBD1 (5 bases). The CDR3 is made up of 15 amino acids. Germline V gene sequence: CDR1 MGHRA, CDR2 YSYEKL. Trimming shortened V by 1 base and J by 9 bases, and 18 bases separated the two germline ends. CDR3 amino acids: CASSQVRVLAESYTF. The DNA of the CDR3 is TGCGCCAGCAGCCAAGTCAGGGTGTTGGCGGAGAGCTACACCTTC.

The chain uses TRBV28 and TRBJ2-7; D tentatively reads TRBD1 or TRBD2 (5 bases each). V lost 3 bases and J 4 bases, leaving 16 bases between the germline ends. The CDR3 sequence is 15 residues long. Germline loops: CDR1 MDHEN, CDR2 SYDVKM. The CDR3 nucleotides are TGTGCCAGCAGTTTGCAAACCCCGGGACGGTACGAGCAGTACTTC. This gives the protein CASSLQTPGRYEQYF.

This rearrangement joins TRBV6-1 to TRBJ2-1, with 10 bases matching TRBD2. V was pared by 3 bases and J by 8 bases, with 10 bases of the junction left unmatched. This CDR3 comprises 16 residues. Germline V gives CDR1 MNHNS, CDR2 SASEGT. Here the CDR3 DNA reads TGTGCCAGCAGTGACCGAAGCGGGAGGGCCCAGGATGAGCAGTTCTTC. Its translation is CASSDRSGRAQDEQFF.

The rearrangement uses TRBV7-3 and TRBJ2-7; 7 nucleotides agree with TRBD2. The CDR3 length is 15 residues. V lost 0 bases, J lost 1 base, and 3 bases stayed unmatched. Germline V gene lookup returns CDR1 SGHTA and CDR2 FQGTGA. This chain's CDR3 is CASSLTPSGSYEQYF. As DNA, the CDR3 is TGTGCCAGCAGCTTAACCCCTAGCGGATCCTACGAGCAGTACTTC.

The chain combines TRBV27 with TRBJ1-5; TRBD1 agrees at 7 bases. CDR1 MNHEY and CDR2 SMNVEV come from the germline V gene (reference sequence). The trim removed 6 bases at V and 6 bases at J, leaving 14 bases unmatched. The CDR3 covers 16 residues. The chain's CDR3 is CASSPIGQGVGQPQHF. In DNA, the CDR3 is TGTGCCAGCAGCCCGATTGGGCAGGGGGTGGGTCAGCCCCAGCATTTT.

A remark on this clone: This sample includes further DNA sequences coding for the same CDR3. The chain couples TRBV2 to TRBJ1-2; D is unclear. V lost 4 bases and J lost 0, with 6 bases in between. Germline V gene data show CDR1 as SNHLY and CDR2 as FYNNEI. The CDR3 runs to 13 residues. This CDR3 is CASSGGANYGYTF. Here the CDR3 DNA reads TGTGCCAGCAGTGGGGGAGCTAACTATGGCTACACCTTC.

V and J are TRBV5-1 and TRBJ2-5; weak D call: TRBD1 (6 bases). The CDR3 runs 14 residues. Germline CDR1 and CDR2: SGHRS and YFSETQ. Trimming took off 4 bases at V and 2 bases at J, with 12 bases between the two ends. In nucleotides, the CDR3 is TGCGCCAGCAGCCAACAGGGCCCACAAGAGACCCAGTACTTC. Amino acids: CASSQQGPQETQYF. Drawing the rest from reference TRBV5-1 and TRBJ2-5, the complete variable domain is KAGVTQTPRYLIKTRGQQVTLSCSPISGHRSVSWYQQTPGQGLQFLFEYFSETQRNKGNFPGRFSGRQFSNSRSEMNVSTLELGDSALYLCASSQQGPQETQYFGPGTRLLVL.

This chain uses TRBV27 with TRBJ2-7; 10 nucleotides agree with TRBD2. CDR1 is MNHEY, CDR2 SMNVEV, per germline (reference sequence). Trimming took 5 bases from V and 1 from J; bases not matched to a gene: 8. This CDR3 comprises 16 residues. CDR3 nucleotide sequence: TGTGCCAGCAGTGCAATCCGGACTAGCGGATCCTACGAGCAGTACTTC. It yields the protein CASSAIRTSGSYEQYF.

The V call is TRBV5-3, the J call TRBJ2-5; 10 bases align to TRBD1. TRBV5-3 is identified as an open reading frame with a role that is uncertain. V dropped 4 bases and J dropped 0; count of bases not matched to a gene: 15. The CDR3 sequence is 19 residues long. The CDR3 spells CARSPSGAGTGDYQETQYF. CDR3 sequence (DNA): TGTGCCAGAAGCCCCTCTGGGGCCGGGACAGGGGACTACCAAGAGACCCAGTACTTC.

This chain joins TRBV19 and TRBJ1-2, with D maybe TRBD1 (6 bases). This CDR3 region has 15 residues. Looked up from germline, CDR1 is LNHDA and CDR2 is SQIVND (reference sequence). Trimming stripped 3 bases from V and 6 bases from J, with 17 bases between. CDR3 DNA: TGTGCCAGTAGTATCGGACTCGGACAGATAGATGGCTACACCTTC. Residues: CASSIGLGQIDGYTF.

This sequence joins TRBV10-3 and TRBJ2-7; D may match TRBD1 or TRBD2 (6 bases each). Germline V gene sequence: CDR1 ENHRY, CDR2 SYGVKD. The CDR3 loop spans 15 amino acids. V lost 8 bases to trimming and J lost 5 bases, with 22 bases between them. CDR3 region: CAILAVRGGRNEQYF. The CDR3 DNA reads TGTGCCATCTTAGCCGTCAGGGGAGGAAGGAACGAGCAGTACTTC.

Concerning this clone: Other DNA sequences in this specimen translate into the identical CDR3. J is TRBJ2-7 and V is TRBV6-5, with 7 bases matching TRBD1. The CDR3 covers 15 residues. V gave up 0 bases and J gave up 2 bases; unmatched junction bases: 4. Germline loops: CDR1 MNHEY, CDR2 SVGAGI. DNA for the CDR3: TGTGCCAGCAGTTACTCGAGGACAGGACCCTACGAGCAGTACTTC. This translates into CASSYSRTGPYEQYF.

The chain has TRBV18 and TRBJ2-5; possibly TRBD2 for D (5 bases). V shed 4 bases and J shed 5 bases, with 14 bases lying between them. From germline, CDR1 is KGHSH and CDR2 LQKENI. The CDR3 has 14 amino acids. The CDR3 sequence is CASSQLATRETQYF. For the CDR3, the DNA is TGTGCCAGCTCACAGTTAGCGACCAGGGAGACCCAGTACTTC.

The chain recombines TRBV5-4 with TRBJ2-1; 7 bases match TRBD2. The CDR3 is made up of 13 amino acids. CDR1 is SGHNT, CDR2 YYREEE, per germline (reference sequence). V lost 4 bases to trimming and J lost 12 bases; unmatched junction nucleotides: 10. CDR3 sequence: CASSPGTTPGQFF. The CDR3 DNA sequence: TGTGCCAGCAGCCCCGGGACTACCCCTGGGCAGTTCTTC.

This clone has a single count. V usage is TRBV12-5 and J usage is TRBJ2-3; D is unclear. The V and J ends lost 6 bases and 1 base respectively, with 8 bases between them. This CDR3 comprises 13 residues. Germline loops: CDR1 LGHNT, CDR2 FRNRAP. The CDR3 here is CASGPLGTDTQYF. The CDR3 nucleotides read TGTGCTAGTGGCCCTCTTGGCACAGATACGCAGTATTTT.

The rearrangement uses TRBV6-1 and TRBJ2-1; D is ambiguous. V lost 8 bases to trimming and J lost 7 bases, with 18 bases between them. Germline V gives CDR1 MNHNS, CDR2 SASEGT. CDR3 length: 14 amino acids. In nucleotides, the CDR3 is TGTGCCAGCGCCCTGTTAGGGTGGGATAATGAGCAGTTCTTC. It specifies CASALLGWDNEQFF.